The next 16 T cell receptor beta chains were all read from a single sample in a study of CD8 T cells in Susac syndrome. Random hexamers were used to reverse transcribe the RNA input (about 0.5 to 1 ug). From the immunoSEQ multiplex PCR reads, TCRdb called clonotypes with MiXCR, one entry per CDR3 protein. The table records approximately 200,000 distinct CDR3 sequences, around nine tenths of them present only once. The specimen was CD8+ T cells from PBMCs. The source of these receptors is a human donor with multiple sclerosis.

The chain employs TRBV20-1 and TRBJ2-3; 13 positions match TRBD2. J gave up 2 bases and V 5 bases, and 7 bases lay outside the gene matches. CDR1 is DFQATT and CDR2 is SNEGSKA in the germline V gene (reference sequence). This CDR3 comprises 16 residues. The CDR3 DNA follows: TGCAGTGCTCGGGGACTAGCGGGGTCAACCACAGATACGCAGTATTTT. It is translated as CSARGLAGSTTDTQYF.

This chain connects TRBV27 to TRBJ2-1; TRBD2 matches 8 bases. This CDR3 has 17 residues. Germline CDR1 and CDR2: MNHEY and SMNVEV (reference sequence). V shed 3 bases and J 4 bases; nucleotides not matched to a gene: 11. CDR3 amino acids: CASSFQYVASGYNEQFF. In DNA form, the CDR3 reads TGTGCCAGCAGTTTCCAGTACGTGGCTAGCGGGTACAATGAGCAGTTCTTC.

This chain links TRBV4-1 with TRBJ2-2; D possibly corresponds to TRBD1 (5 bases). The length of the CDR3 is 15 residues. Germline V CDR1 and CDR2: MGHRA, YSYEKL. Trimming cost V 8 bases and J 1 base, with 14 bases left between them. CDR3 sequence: CASADGRVNTGELFF. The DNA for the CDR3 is TGCGCCAGCGCGGACGGCAGGGTGAACACCGGGGAGCTGTTTTTT.

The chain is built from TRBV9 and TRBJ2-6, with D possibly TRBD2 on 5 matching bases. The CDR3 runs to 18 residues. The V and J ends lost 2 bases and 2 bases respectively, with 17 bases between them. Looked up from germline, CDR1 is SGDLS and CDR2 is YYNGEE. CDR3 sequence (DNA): TGTGCCAGCAGCGTGGGCAGCTCCGTCGGGACTGGGGCCAACGTCCTGACTTTC. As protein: CASSVGSSVGTGANVLTF. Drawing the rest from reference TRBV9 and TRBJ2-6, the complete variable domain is DSGVTQTPKHLITATGQRVTLRCSPRSGDLSVYWYQQSLDQGLQFLIQYYNGEERAKGNILERFSAQQFPDLHSELNLSSLELGDSALYFCASSVGSSVGTGANVLTFGAGSRLTVL.

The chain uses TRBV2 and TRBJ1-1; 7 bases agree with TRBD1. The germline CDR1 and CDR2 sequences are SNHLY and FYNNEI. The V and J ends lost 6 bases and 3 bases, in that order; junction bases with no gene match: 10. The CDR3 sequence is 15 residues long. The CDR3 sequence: CASRTGYQADTEAFF. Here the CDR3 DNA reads TGTGCCAGCAGGACAGGGTATCAAGCGGACACTGAAGCTTTCTTT.

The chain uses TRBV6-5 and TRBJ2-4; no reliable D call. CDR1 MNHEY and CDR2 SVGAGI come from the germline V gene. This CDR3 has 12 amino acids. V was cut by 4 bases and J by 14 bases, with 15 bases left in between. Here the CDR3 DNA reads TGTGCCAGCAGTTTTATAGCCGGGCAAAAGTACTTC. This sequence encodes CASSFIAGQKYF.

CDR3 sequence reads: CASSLYGSGDQPQHF. The CDR3 bases are TGTGCCAGCAGTTTATACGGTTCAGGCGACCAGCCCCAGCATTTT. The chain employs TRBV27 and TRBJ1-5; D ambiguous. The CDR3 has 15 amino acids. V was shortened by 1 base and J by 7 bases, with 14 bases between the two germline ends. Looked up from germline, CDR1 is MNHEY and CDR2 is SMNVEV (reference sequence).

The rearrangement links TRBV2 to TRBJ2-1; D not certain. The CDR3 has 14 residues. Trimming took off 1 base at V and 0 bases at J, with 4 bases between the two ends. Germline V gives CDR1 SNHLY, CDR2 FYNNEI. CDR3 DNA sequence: TGTGCCAGCAGTGAAGAGAGCTCCTACAATGAGCAGTTCTTC. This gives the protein CASSEESSYNEQFF.

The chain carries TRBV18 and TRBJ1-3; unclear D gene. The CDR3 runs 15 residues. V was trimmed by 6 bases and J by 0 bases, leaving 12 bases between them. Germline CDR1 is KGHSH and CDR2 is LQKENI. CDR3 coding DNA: TGTGCCAGCTCCCCGGGATACTACTCTGGAAACACCATATATTTT. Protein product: CASSPGYYSGNTIYF.

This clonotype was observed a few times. The CDR3 loop reads CASSLLTGTEAFF. In nucleotides, the CDR3 is TGTGCCAGCAGCTTGTTGACAGGTACTGAAGCTTTCTTT. V and J are TRBV7-9 and TRBJ1-1; perhaps TRBD1 as D (6 bases). The CDR3 spans 13 residues. Trimming stripped 3 bases from V and 5 bases from J, with 10 bases between. Germline V lookup: CDR1 SEHNR, CDR2 FQNEAQ (reference sequence).

CDR3 DNA: TGTGCCAGCAGAACCTTGACAGGGCTACGGACTGAAGCTTTCTTT. This sequence encodes CASRTLTGLRTEAFF. The V and J genes are TRBV27 and TRBJ1-1; 7 bases are a match to TRBD1. The V and J ends lost 6 bases and 5 bases, in that order; junction bases with no gene match: 12. The CDR3 has 15 residues. CDR1 and CDR2 (germline): MNHEY, SMNVEV (reference sequence).

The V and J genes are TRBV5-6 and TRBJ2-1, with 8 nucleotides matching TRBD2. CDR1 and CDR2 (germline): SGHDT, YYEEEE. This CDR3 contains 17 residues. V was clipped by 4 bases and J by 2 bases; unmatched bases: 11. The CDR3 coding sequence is TGTGCCAGCAGCCCTCGTCGCCGGGAGGGCCCCTACAATGAGCAGTTCTTC. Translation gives CASSPRRREGPYNEQFF.

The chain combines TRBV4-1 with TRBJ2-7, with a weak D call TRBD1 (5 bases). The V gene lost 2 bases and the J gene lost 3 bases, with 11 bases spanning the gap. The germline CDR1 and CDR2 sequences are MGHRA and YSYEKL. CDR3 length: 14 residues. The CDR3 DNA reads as TGCGCCAGCAGCCAAATAAAGGGGAACTACGAGCAGTACTTC. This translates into CASSQIKGNYEQYF.

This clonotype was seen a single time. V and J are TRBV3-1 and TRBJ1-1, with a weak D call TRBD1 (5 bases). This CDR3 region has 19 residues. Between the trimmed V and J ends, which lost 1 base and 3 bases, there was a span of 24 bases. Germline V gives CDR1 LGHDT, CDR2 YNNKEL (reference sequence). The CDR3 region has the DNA TGTGCCAGCAGCCAAGTAGGGTCCGTTCCAGGGCGTTCTGACACTGAAGCTTTCTTT. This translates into CASSQVGSVPGRSDTEAFF.

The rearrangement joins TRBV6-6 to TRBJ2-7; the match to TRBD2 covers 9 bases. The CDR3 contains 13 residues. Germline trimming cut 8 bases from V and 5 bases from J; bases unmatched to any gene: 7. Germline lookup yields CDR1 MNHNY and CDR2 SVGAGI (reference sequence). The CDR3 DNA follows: TGTGCCAGCTCCATAGCGGGAGTTAACGAGCAGTACTTC. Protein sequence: CASSIAGVNEQYF.

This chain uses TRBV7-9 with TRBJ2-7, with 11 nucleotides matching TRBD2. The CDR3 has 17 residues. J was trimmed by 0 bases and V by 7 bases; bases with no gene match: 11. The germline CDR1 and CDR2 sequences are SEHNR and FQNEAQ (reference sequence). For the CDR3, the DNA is TGTGCCAGCACCCCTGGGACTAGCGGATTAAGCTCCTACGAGCAGTACTTC. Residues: CASTPGTSGLSSYEQYF. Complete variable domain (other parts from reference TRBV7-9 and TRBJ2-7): DTGVSQNPRHKITKRGQNVTFRCDPISEHNRLYWYRQTLGQGPEFLTYFQNEAQLEKSRLLSDRFSAERPKGSFSTLEIQRTEQGDSAMYLCASTPGTSGLSSYEQYFGPGTRLTVT.